The 26 T cell receptor beta chains below come from one sample, sequenced in a study of Graves' ophthalmopathy and Graves' hyperthyroidism. The authors amplified TCR beta CDR3 regions, and they did so from RNA transcripts for repertoire sequencing. An opening RT-PCR round employed HTBI primers and preceded a second-round multiplex PCR. TCRdb re-derived calls from the multiplex PCR reads in MiXCR, one entry per CDR3 protein. Of roughly 350,000 distinct CDR3 sequences listed, approximately 18% are singletons. The sequenced sample consisted of peripheral blood. All receptors come from an adult woman with stable Graves' hyperthyroidism.

This clonotype was picked up many times. The rearrangement joins TRBV12-3 or TRBV12-4 to TRBJ2-7; D gene ambiguous. The germline V and J ends were trimmed by 4 bases and 3 bases, with 10 bases remaining between them. The CDR3 runs to 13 residues. The chain's CDR3 is CASSSPRYYEQYF. In DNA form, the CDR3 reads TGTGCCAGCAGTTCACCCAGATACTACGAGCAGTACTTC.

The table lists this clonotype with many counts. The chain is built from TRBV5-1 and TRBJ2-5; D call uncertain. The CDR3 totals 15 residues. V was cut by 1 base and J by 1 base, with 11 bases left in between. Germline CDR1 is SGHRS and CDR2 is YFSETQ. The CDR3 DNA follows: TGCGCCAGCAGCTTGTGGGATCCCTCCCAAGAGACCCAGTACTTC. Its translation is CASSLWDPSQETQYF.

This clonotype was recorded once. This may stem from a read error, because a much larger clone lies one nucleotide away. The V gene is TRBV11-2, the J gene TRBJ1-2; D is possibly TRBD1 (6 bases). The CDR3 has 15 amino acids. Germline values: CDR1 SGHAT, CDR2 FQNNGV. CDR3 in amino acids: CASSLEGALDYGYSF. The CDR3, as DNA: TGTGCCAGCAGCTTAGAGGGGGCGCTGGACTATGGCTACAGCTTC. Full variable domain (missing parts from reference TRBV11-2 and TRBJ1-2): EAGVAQSPRYKIIEKRQSVAFWCNPISGHATLYWYQQILGQGPKLLIQFQNNGVVDDSQLPKDRFSAERLKGVDSTLKIQPAKLEDSAVYLCASSLEGALDYGYSFGSGTRLTVV.

There are many counts of this clonotype. The chain uses TRBV11-2 and TRBJ2-4, with TRBD2 matching 9 bases. In germline, CDR1 is SGHAT, CDR2 FQNNGV. V lost 5 bases, J lost 5 bases, and 16 bases stayed unmatched. The CDR3 covers 18 residues. The CDR3 region is CASSQGREGLFPQNIQYF. DNA for the CDR3: TGTGCCAGCAGCCAGGGGCGGGAGGGCCTATTCCCCCAAAACATTCAGTACTTC.

This clonotype was seen repeatedly, ten times or more. The CDR3 spells CASSEFGGSPQETQYF. The CDR3 DNA follows: TGTGCCAGCAGTGAATTCGGCGGGAGCCCGCAAGAGACCCAGTACTTC. V is TRBV2 and J is TRBJ2-5; TRBD2 aligns across 7 bases. The V gene end was trimmed by 2 bases and the J gene end by 2 bases; junction bases not matched to a gene: 8. There are 16 residues in the CDR3. Germline-derived CDR1 and CDR2 are SNHLY and FYNNEI.

This clonotype was recorded at least ten times. A clone one base away is much larger, so this may be a read error. The V gene is TRBV6-5, the J gene TRBJ2-7; D remains unclear. This CDR3 is 13 amino acids long. V was clipped by 0 bases and J by 1 base, with 4 bases between them. The germline V gene has CDR1 MNHEY and CDR2 SVGAGI. The CDR3 bases are TGTGCCAGCAGTTACTCCCATTCCTACGAGCAGTACTTC. It codes for CASSYSHSYEQYF.

In this sample, this clonotype turned up many times. This sequence joins TRBV5-1 and TRBJ2-7; D possibly corresponds to TRBD2 (6 bases). The CDR3 extends over 15 amino acids. Trimming shortened V by 6 bases and J by 1 base, and 17 bases separated the two germline ends. CDR1 and CDR2 (germline): SGHRS, YFSETQ. The CDR3 region is CASKTGGSTSYEQYF. CDR3 bases: TGCGCCAGCAAAACTGGGGGGAGTACGTCCTACGAGCAGTACTTC.

This clonotype has at least ten counts. The chain carries TRBV6-2 or TRBV6-3 and TRBJ1-5; 11 bases agree with TRBD1. The J segment lost 1 base and the V segment lost 2 bases, leaving 1 base of the junction unmatched. The CDR3 consists of 16 residues. Germline loops: CDR1 MNHEY, CDR2 SVGEGT. The DNA for the CDR3 is TGTGCCAGCAGTTACGGACAGGGGGCCAGCAATCAGCCCCAGCATTTT. Translation: CASSYGQGASNQPQHF.

V is TRBV12-3 or TRBV12-4 and J is TRBJ2-5; unclear D gene. The CDR3 totals 13 residues. With 2 bases removed from V and 2 bases from J, the gap between germline ends came to 6 bases. The DNA of the CDR3 is TGTGCCAGCAGTTTAAGGTTTCAAGAGACCCAGTACTTC. This gives the protein CASSLRFQETQYF.

This clonotype was picked up many times. The chain combines TRBV11-2 with TRBJ2-7; 8 nucleotides align to TRBD1. CDR1 and CDR2 from the germline V gene are SGHAT and FQNNGV. CDR3 size: 17 residues. V dropped 1 base and J dropped 1; count of bases not matched to a gene: 9. Here the CDR3 reads CASSLGRYRGSSYEQYF. CDR3 nucleotides: TGTGCCAGCAGCTTAGGAAGGTACAGGGGGTCGTCCTACGAGCAGTACTTC. Combining the CDR3 with reference TRBV11-2 and TRBJ2-7 gives the whole variable domain EAGVAQSPRYKIIEKRQSVAFWCNPISGHATLYWYQQILGQGPKLLIQFQNNGVVDDSQLPKDRFSAERLKGVDSTLKIQPAKLEDSAVYLCASSLGRYRGSSYEQYFGPGTRLTVT.

This clonotype was seen at least ten times. The V call is TRBV11-2, the J call TRBJ2-7, with D possibly being TRBD2 (5 bases). V dropped 0 bases and J dropped 2 bases, with 8 bases sitting between them. Germline V CDR1 and CDR2: SGHAT, FQNNGV. The CDR3 consists of 14 residues. CDR3 nucleotides: TGTGCCAGCAGCTTAGATCCCGGGACCTACGAGCAGTACTTC. This gives the protein CASSLDPGTYEQYF.

The CDR3 nucleotides read TGCAGCGGGCTAGCGGGAGGGCGAGAGACCCAGTACTTC. It yields the protein CSGLAGGRETQYF. J is TRBJ2-5 and V is TRBV29-1, with 12 bases identical to TRBD2. Germline V CDR1 and CDR2: SQVTM, ANQGSEA. V shed 7 bases, J shed 4 bases, and the junction held 4 bases outside the gene matches. The CDR3 sequence is 13 residues long.

This clonotype has more than one count but fewer than ten. This chain joins TRBV4-1 and TRBJ2-7; TRBD1 aligns across 9 bases. The V gene's germline CDR1 is MGHRA and CDR2 YSYEKL. The J segment lost 3 bases and the V segment lost 4 bases, leaving 7 bases of the junction unmatched. This CDR3 contains 15 residues. CDR3 protein: CASSRGGTGNYEQYF. CDR3 DNA sequence: TGCGCCAGCAGCCGAGGGGGGACAGGGAACTACGAGCAGTACTTC.

At least ten counts were recorded for this clonotype. The rearrangement joins TRBV20-1 to TRBJ2-6; a weak D match, TRBD1 (6 bases). V was cut by 4 bases and J by 3 bases, with 7 bases left in between. CDR1 is DFQATT, CDR2 SNEGSKA, per germline (reference sequence). The CDR3 has 13 amino acids. In nucleotides, the CDR3 is TGCAGTGCTAAGGGGGATGGGGCCAACGTCCTGACTTTC. Translating it yields CSAKGDGANVLTF.

There are many counts of this clonotype. The chain joins TRBV6-5 to TRBJ2-5, with a weak D call TRBD2 (6 bases). The CDR3 totals 13 residues. The ends were cut back, 6 bases at V and 5 bases at J, with 13 bases in the middle. From germline, CDR1 is MNHEY and CDR2 SVGAGI. The CDR3 nucleotides read TGTGCCAGCAGAGGGACTGTCCGTGAGACCCAGTACTTC. It encodes CASRGTVRETQYF.

This chain links TRBV6-1 with TRBJ1-5; a weak D match, TRBD1 (5 bases). The CDR3 contains 15 residues. Germline V gives CDR1 MNHNS, CDR2 SASEGT. Between the trimmed V and J ends, which lost 5 bases and 7 bases, there was a span of 18 bases. The CDR3 region has the DNA TGTGCCAGCAGTCGCATGGGGGGACCGAACCAGCCCCAGCATTTT. This sequence encodes CASSRMGGPNQPQHF.

This clonotype was observed many times. Here the CDR3 DNA reads TGTGCCAGCAGCGGGGCCCATAAGGCCGGGGAGCTGTTTTTT. This sequence encodes CASSGAHKAGELFF. The chain links TRBV9 to TRBJ2-2; D unresolved. The V end was cut by 3 bases, the J end by 6 bases, with 12 bases between. The germline V gene encodes CDR1 SGDLS and CDR2 YYNGEE. CDR3 length: 14 residues. The whole variable domain, filled in from reference TRBV9 and TRBJ2-2, reads DSGVTQTPKHLITATGQRVTLRCSPRSGDLSVYWYQQSLDQGLQFLIQYYNGEERAKGNILERFSAQQFPDLHSELNLSSLELGDSALYFCASSGAHKAGELFFGEGSRLTVL.

This clonotype came up many times. V gene TRBV27 combines with J gene TRBJ2-7, with D perhaps assigned TRBD1 or TRBD2 (7 bases each). Trimming cost V 3 bases and J 6 bases, with 24 bases left between them. Germline CDR1 MNHEY, CDR2 SMNVEV (reference sequence). There are 17 residues in the CDR3. The CDR3 region is CASSFQPGEGAQGEQYF. The CDR3, as DNA: TGTGCCAGCAGTTTCCAGCCCGGGGAGGGGGCGCAGGGCGAGCAGTACTTC.

This clonotype was seen at least ten times. V and J are TRBV20-1 and TRBJ2-7, with 7 positions matching TRBD1. Germline CDR1 reads DFQATT; CDR2 reads SNEGSKA (reference sequence). The CDR3 is made up of 14 amino acids. Germline trimming cut 1 base from V and 2 bases from J; bases unmatched to any gene: 5. CDR3 protein: CSARGAGGAYEQYF. The CDR3 region has the DNA TGCAGTGCTAGAGGCGCAGGGGGAGCCTACGAGCAGTACTTC.

This clonotype was observed many times. This chain links TRBV11-2 with TRBJ1-1; the D gene is possibly TRBD1 (6 bases). Trimming took off 5 bases at V and 1 base at J, with 11 bases between the two ends. The CDR3 sequence is 14 residues long. The germline gives CDR1 SGHAT, CDR2 FQNNGV. CDR3 amino acids: CASSHPGENTEAFF. Written as DNA, the CDR3 is TGTGCCAGCAGCCACCCAGGGGAGAACACTGAAGCTTTCTTT.

This clonotype occurred many times. V is TRBV10-3 and J is TRBJ1-5; D might be TRBD1 (6 bases). This CDR3 contains 13 residues. Trimming stripped 5 bases from V and 4 bases from J, with 9 bases between. Germline CDR1 ENHRY, CDR2 SYGVKD. For the CDR3, the DNA is TGTGCCATCAGTCGGGACACAAATCAGCCCCAGCATTTT. It yields the protein CAISRDTNQPQHF.

This clonotype has at least ten counts. J is TRBJ2-4 and V is TRBV5-1, with D unclear. CDR1 is SGHRS and CDR2 is YFSETQ in the germline V gene. V was trimmed by 4 bases and J by 0 bases, leaving 17 bases between them. The CDR3 covers 17 residues. This CDR3 reads CASSPGWAASAKNIQYF. The DNA of the CDR3 is TGCGCCAGCAGCCCCGGTTGGGCGGCTTCAGCCAAAAACATTCAGTACTTC.

This clonotype has at least ten counts. V usage is TRBV5-1 and J usage is TRBJ2-2; D remains unclear. The germline V and J ends were trimmed by 2 bases and 7 bases, with 6 bases remaining between them. The germline V gene encodes CDR1 SGHRS and CDR2 YFSETQ. This CDR3 contains 12 residues. CDR3: CASSFRGGELFF. For the CDR3, the DNA is TGCGCCAGCAGCTTTAGAGGCGGGGAGCTGTTTTTT. The variable domain in full, with the rest retrieved from reference TRBV5-1 and TRBJ2-2, is KAGVTQTPRYLIKTRGQQVTLSCSPISGHRSVSWYQQTPGQGLQFLFEYFSETQRNKGNFPGRFSGRQFSNSRSEMNVSTLELGDSALYLCASSFRGGELFFGEGSRLTVL.

The table lists this clonotype with many counts. The chain joins TRBV28 to TRBJ2-4, with TRBD2 matching over 9 bases. With V trimmed by 2 bases and J by 5 bases, 7 bases remained unmatched. The CDR3 sequence is 16 residues long. Germline loops: CDR1 MDHEN, CDR2 SYDVKM. The CDR3: CASSLRASGNQNIQYF. The CDR3 nucleotides are TGTGCCAGCAGTTTAAGGGCTAGCGGGAACCAAAACATTCAGTACTTC.

The chain couples TRBV6-5 to TRBJ1-5, with D tentatively TRBD1 (6 bases). The V gene lost 1 base and the J gene lost 4 bases, with 11 bases spanning the gap. The CDR3 has 15 residues. From germline, CDR1 is MNHEY and CDR2 SVGAGI. In DNA, the CDR3 is TGTGCCAGCAGTTACTGGGGGACACCTAATCAGCCCCAGCATTTT. Translation gives CASSYWGTPNQPQHF.

This clonotype was seen repeatedly, ten times or more. The rearrangement joins TRBV11-2 to TRBJ2-5; 14 bases match TRBD2. With V trimmed by 2 bases and J by 4 bases, 6 bases remained unmatched. Germline CDR1 and CDR2: SGHAT and FQNNGV. CDR3 length: 17 amino acids. CDR3 in DNA: TGTGCCAGCAGCTTACCGGGACTAGCGGGAGAGGGAGAGACCCAGTACTTC. This translates into CASSLPGLAGEGETQYF.